This T cell receptor beta chain was sequenced for a study of response to subunit inactivated influenza vaccine. Study-wide findings and caveats: Authors proposed each seasonal influenza vaccination draws in few new T cells.

TCRdb reanalysed the RT-PCR reads using MiXCR and keeps one entry per CDR3 protein. The sample shows 650,000 to 800,000 distinct CDR3 sequences, roughly 18% of them seen only once. Turning to this clonotype: What it recognizes is unknown.

The CDR3 has 13 amino acids. V lost 1 base, J lost 2 bases, and 8 bases lay in between. In germline, CDR1 is SQVTM, CDR2 ANQGSEA. This chain joins TRBV29-1 and TRBJ2-5; D uncertain. The sequence derives from a man between 45 and 60 years old who received an inactivated influenza vaccine. The sample in question was PBMCs from blood, obtained more than 4 days after vaccination. CDR3 nucleotide sequence: TGCAGCGTTGAAGGTGGCGGTCAAGAGACCCAGTACTTC. Translation: CSVEGGGQETQYF.